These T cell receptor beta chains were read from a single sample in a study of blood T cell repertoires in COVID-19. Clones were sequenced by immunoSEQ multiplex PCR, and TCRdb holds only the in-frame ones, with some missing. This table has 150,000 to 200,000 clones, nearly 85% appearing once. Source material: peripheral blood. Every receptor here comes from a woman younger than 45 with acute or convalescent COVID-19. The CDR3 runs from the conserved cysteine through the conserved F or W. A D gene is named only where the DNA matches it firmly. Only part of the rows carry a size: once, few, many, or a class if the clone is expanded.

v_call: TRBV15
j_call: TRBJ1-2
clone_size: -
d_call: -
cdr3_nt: TGTGCCACCAGCAGAGATCGGGGAAACTATGGCTACACCTTC
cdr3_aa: CATSRDRGNYGYTF

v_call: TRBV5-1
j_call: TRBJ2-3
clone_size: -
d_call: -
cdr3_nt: TGCGCCAGCAGCTTGGTTCGGGATCTAGATACGCAGTATTTT
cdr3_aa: CASSLVRDLDTQYF

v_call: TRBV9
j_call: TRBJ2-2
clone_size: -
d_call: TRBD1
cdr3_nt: TGTGCCAGCAGCGAGGGGTCTCCGGGACAGACATTTACCGGGGAGCTGTTTTTT
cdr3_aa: CASSEGSPGQTFTGELFF

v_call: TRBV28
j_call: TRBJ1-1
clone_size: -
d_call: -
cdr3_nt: TGTGCCAGCAGCCCCGCAGGGAATAAGGACACTGAAGCTTTCTTT
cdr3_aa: CASSPAGNKDTEAFF

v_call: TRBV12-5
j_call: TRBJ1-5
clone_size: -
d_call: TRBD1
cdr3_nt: TGTGCTAGTGGTTTGGTCGGACAGGGGGTACAATATAGCAATCAGCCCCAGCATTTT
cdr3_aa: CASGLVGQGVQYSNQPQHF

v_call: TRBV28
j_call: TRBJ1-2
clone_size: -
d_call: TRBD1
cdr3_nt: TGTGCCAGCAGTTTAGGGTCGGGACAGGGTAACTATGGCTACACCTTC
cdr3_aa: CASSLGSGQGNYGYTF

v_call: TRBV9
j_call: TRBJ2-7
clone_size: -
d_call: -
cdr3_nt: TGTGCCAGCAGCGTAGGGGCGGGGTACTACGAGCAGTACTTC
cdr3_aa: CASSVGAGYYEQYF

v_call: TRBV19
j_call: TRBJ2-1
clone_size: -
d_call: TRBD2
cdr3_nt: TGTGCCAGTAGTATAGCCCTAGCGGGAGCATCCTACAATGAGCAGTTCTTC
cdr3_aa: CASSIALAGASYNEQFF

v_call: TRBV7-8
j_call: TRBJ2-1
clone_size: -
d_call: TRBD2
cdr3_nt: TGTGCCAGCAGTCGCGGTGTTAGCGGGGGGGCCTGGAGCTCCTACAATGAGCAGTTCTTC
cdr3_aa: CASSRGVSGGAWSSYNEQFF

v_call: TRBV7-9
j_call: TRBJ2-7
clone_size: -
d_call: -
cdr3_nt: TGTGCCAGCACCTTCACGGGAGAGCAGTACTTC
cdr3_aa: CASTFTGEQYF

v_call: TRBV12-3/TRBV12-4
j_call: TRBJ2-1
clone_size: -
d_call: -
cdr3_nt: TGTGCCAGCAGTCCCCAGGGAAATGAGCAGTTCTTC
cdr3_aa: CASSPQGNEQFF

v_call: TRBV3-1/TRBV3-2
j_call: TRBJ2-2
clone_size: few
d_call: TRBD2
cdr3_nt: TGTGCCAGCAGCCAAGGAGGACTAGTACCCGGGGAGCTGTTTTTT
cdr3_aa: CASSQGGLVPGELFF

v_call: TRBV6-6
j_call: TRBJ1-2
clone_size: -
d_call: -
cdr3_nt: TGTGCCAGCAGTAAAGGACTTGAAGGCTACACCTTC
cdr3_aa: CASSKGLEGYTF

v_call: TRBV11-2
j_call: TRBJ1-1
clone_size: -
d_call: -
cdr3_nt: TGTGCCAGCAGCTTGGCGACCGGGACTGCGGCTTTCTTT
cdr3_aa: CASSLATGTAAFF

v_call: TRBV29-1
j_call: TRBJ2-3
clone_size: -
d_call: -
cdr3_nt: TGCAGCGTGGCGCAGGGTCTCGATACGCAGTATTTT
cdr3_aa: CSVAQGLDTQYF

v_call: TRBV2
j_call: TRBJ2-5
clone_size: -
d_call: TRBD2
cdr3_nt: TGTGCCAGCAGTGAAGCCGAACTAGCGGGGGGCCAAGAGACCCAGTACTTC
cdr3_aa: CASSEAELAGGQETQYF

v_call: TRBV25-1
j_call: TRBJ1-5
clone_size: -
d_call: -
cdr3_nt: TGTGCCAGCAGTGAATTGGGCCGGAATCAGCCCCAGCATTTT
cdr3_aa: CASSELGRNQPQHF

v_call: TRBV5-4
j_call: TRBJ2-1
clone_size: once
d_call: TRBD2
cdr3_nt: TGTGCCTTTCTTGCTGGGGGGGGGTTAAATGAGCAGTTCTTC
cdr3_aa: CAFLAGGGLNEQFF

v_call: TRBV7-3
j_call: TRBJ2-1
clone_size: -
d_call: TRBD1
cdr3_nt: TGTGCCAGCAGCGTTACAGGGGGTGAGCAGTTCTTC
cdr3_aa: CASSVTGGEQFF

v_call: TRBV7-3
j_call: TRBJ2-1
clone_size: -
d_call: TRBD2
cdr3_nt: TGTGCCAGCAGCTTAAACTTAGCGGGGGCCTTGAATGAGCAGTTCTTC
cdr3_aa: CASSLNLAGALNEQFF

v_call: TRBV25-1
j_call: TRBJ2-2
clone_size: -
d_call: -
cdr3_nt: TGTGCCAGCAGTCCCTACAGGGGAGGCGGGGAGCTGTTTTTT
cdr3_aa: CASSPYRGGGELFF

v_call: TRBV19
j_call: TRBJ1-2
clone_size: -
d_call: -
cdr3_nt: TGTGCCAGTGAAGGGGTCGGTGGCTACACCTTC
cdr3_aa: CASEGVGGYTF

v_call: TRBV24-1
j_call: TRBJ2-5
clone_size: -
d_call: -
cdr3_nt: TGTGCCACCAGTGATGAAGGACAACGGGCCCAAGAGACCCAGTACTTC
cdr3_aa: CATSDEGQRAQETQYF

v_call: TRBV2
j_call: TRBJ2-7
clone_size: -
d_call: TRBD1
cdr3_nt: TGCGCCCGGGGACAGAGGGGTTTCAACGAGCAGTACTTC
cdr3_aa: CARGQRGFNEQYF

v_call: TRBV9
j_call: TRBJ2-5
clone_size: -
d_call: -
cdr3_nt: TGTGCCAGCAGACCAGGAATGGGAGAGACCCAGTACTTC
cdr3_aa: CASRPGMGETQYF

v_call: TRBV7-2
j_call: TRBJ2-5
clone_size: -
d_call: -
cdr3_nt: TGTGCCAGCAGCTCCCTAAGAGAGACCCAGTACTTC
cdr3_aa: CASSSLRETQYF

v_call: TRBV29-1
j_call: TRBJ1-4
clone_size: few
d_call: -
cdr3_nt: TGCAGCGCTTTGGGACTCACGGACGGTGAAAAACTGTTTTTT
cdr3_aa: CSALGLTDGEKLFF

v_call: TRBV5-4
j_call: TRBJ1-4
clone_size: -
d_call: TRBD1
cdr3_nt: TGTGCCAGCAGCATTGGGGGTACAGGGGCAGCGGCTAATGAAAAACTGTTTTTT
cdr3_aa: CASSIGGTGAAANEKLFF

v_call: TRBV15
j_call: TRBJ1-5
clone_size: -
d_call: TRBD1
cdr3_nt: TGTGCCACCAGCGGTACAGGGGAAAAGGGCCTATTTAATCAGCCCCAGCATTTT
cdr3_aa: CATSGTGEKGLFNQPQHF

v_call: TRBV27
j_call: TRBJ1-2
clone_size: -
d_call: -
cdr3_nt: TGTGCCAGCAGTTTAAACCCCGACAGCCTCTATGGCTACACCTTC
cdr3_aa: CASSLNPDSLYGYTF

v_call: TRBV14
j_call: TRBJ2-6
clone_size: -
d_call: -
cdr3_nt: TGTGCCAGCAGCCAAGTCGCCGTCGGGACACCCACCGGGGCCAACGTCCTGACTTTC
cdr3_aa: CASSQVAVGTPTGANVLTF

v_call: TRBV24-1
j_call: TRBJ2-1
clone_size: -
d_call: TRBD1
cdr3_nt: TGTGCCACCAGTGATCCCCAGGGGGCTTCCTACAATGAGCAGTTCTTC
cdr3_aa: CATSDPQGASYNEQFF

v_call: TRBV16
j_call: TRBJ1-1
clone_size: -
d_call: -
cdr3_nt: TGTGCCAGCAGCCAGGTCGGGTCCGAGTTACTGCCGAACACTGAAGCTTTCTTT
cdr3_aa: CASSQVGSELLPNTEAFF

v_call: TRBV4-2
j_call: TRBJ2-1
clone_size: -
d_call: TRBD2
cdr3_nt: TGTGCCAGCAGCCAAAGGACCATTGACGGGGGGGATGAGCAGTTCTTC
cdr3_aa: CASSQRTIDGGDEQFF

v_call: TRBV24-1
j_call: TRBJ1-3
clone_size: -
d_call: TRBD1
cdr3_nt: TGTGCCACCAGTGCGACAGGGGGACCTGGAAACACCATATATTTT
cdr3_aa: CATSATGGPGNTIYF

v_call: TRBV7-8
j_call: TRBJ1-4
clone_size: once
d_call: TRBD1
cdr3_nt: TGTGCCAGCAGCTTCACAGGGGCGAGCGGATATGAAAAACTGTTTTTT
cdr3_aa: CASSFTGASGYEKLFF

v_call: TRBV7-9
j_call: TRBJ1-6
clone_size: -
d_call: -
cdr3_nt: TGTGCCAGCAGCTTGCGCGGGACGGCGAATTCACCCCTCCACTTT
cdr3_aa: CASSLRGTANSPLHF

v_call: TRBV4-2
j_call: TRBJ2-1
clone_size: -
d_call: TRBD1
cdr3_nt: TGTGCCAGCAGCTCCCGGGACAGGGTCTACAATGAGCAGTTCTTC
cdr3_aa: CASSSRDRVYNEQFF

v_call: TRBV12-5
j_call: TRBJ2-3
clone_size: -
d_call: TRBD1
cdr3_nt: TGTGCTAGTGGTCAAGGACAGGGGGCGTCGGATACGCAGTATTTT
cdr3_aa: CASGQGQGASDTQYF

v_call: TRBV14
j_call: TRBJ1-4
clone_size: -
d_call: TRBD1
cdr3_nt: TGTGCCAGCAGCCCAACAGGGGGCGACGGTGAAAAACTGTTTTTT
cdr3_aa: CASSPTGGDGEKLFF

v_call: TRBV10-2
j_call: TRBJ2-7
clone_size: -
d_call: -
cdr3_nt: TGCGCCAGCAGTGAAGGGGGGGACGAGCAGTACTTC
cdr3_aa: CASSEGGDEQYF

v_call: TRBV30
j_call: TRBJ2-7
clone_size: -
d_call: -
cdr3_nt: TGTGCCTGGAGTCACCTCGGTTTTTCCCAGTACTTC
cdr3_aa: CAWSHLGFSQYF

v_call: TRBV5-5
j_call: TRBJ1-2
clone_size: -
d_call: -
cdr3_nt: TGTGCCAGCAGGGCCGGCGGGGTCGTTAACTATGGCTACACCTTC
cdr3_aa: CASRAGGVVNYGYTF

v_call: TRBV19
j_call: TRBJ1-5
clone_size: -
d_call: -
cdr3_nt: TGTGCCAGTAGTACCGAACAGGTCTCTGGCAATCAGCCCCAGCATTTT
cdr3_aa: CASSTEQVSGNQPQHF

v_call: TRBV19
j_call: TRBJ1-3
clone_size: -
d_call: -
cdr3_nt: TGTGCCAGCCGAGAGAATTCTGGAAACACCATATATTTT
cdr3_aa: CASRENSGNTIYF

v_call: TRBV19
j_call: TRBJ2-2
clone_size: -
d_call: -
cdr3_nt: TGTGCCAGTAGTATAGAGGCGGCCGGGGCCGGGGAGCTGTTTTTT
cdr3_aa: CASSIEAAGAGELFF

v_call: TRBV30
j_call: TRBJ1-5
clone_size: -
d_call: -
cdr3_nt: TGTGCCTGGAGGCGGGGGAGGGGCAATCAGCCCCAGCATTTT
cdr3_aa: CAWRRGRGNQPQHF

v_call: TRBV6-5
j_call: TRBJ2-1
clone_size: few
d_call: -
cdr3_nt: TGTGCCAGCAGCCTCCGGGACTACAATGAGCAGTTCTTC
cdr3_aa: CASSLRDYNEQFF